One sample yielded the 7 T cell receptor beta chains listed below, sequenced in a study of blood T cell repertoires in COVID-19 (TCRdb year 2020). Libraries came from the immunoSEQ multiplex PCR assay. TCRdb retrieved this table from immuneACCESS and kept in-frame rearrangements only. Not all clones are present; in checked studies, unresolved V genes account for under half, and no reason is known for the remainder. Present in this sample are 90,000 to 110,000 clones, around 86% of which were seen just once. Of the sample, roughly 4% is held by the ten largest clones. Sequenced: peripheral blood. The receptors stem from a man aged 50 to 59 with acute or convalescent COVID-19.

The chain employs TRBV2 and TRBJ1-5; D not resolved. Trimming took 6 bases from V and 0 from J, leaving 6 bases between them. The CDR3 is 13 amino acids. CDR1 is SNHLY and CDR2 is FYNNEI in the germline V gene. The chain's CDR3 is CASRGLSNQPQHF. CDR3 nucleotides: TGTGCCAGCAGGGGCCTTAGCAATCAGCCCCAGCATTTT.

The genes are TRBV11-2 and TRBJ1-2; D possibly corresponds to TRBD1 (6 bases). The CDR3 loop spans 15 amino acids. V shed 5 bases and J shed 5 bases, with 18 bases lying between them. Germline-derived CDR1 and CDR2 are SGHAT and FQNNGV. The CDR3 DNA follows: TGTGCCAGCAGCCCAAACCGTTGGACAGTTTATGGCTACACCTTC. Translating gives CASSPNRWTVYGYTF.

This chain links TRBV9 with TRBJ1-1; D remains ambiguous. Germline CDR1 reads SGDLS; CDR2 reads YYNGEE. Trimming took 4 bases from V and 1 from J, leaving 14 bases between them. CDR3 length equals 15 residues. The CDR3 coding sequence is TGTGCCAGCAGCTCCTATCGTGGAGGGAACACTGAAGCTTTCTTT. This translates into CASSSYRGGNTEAFF.

The chain couples TRBV2 to TRBJ2-7; 7 nucleotides line up with TRBD2. Looked up from germline, CDR1 is SNHLY and CDR2 is FYNNEI. This CDR3 comprises 14 residues. Trimming took 3 bases from V and 2 from J; bases not matched to a gene: 4. The CDR3 region is CASSEGGGAYEQYF. Here the CDR3 DNA reads TGTGCCAGCAGTGAGGGTGGGGGGGCCTACGAGCAGTACTTC.

The chain recombines TRBV29-1 with TRBJ2-7; 9 bases agree with TRBD1. CDR1 is SQVTM and CDR2 is ANQGSEA in the germline V gene. The CDR3 extends over 15 amino acids. The V segment lost 7 bases and the J segment 2 bases; nucleotides outside the gene matches: 12. CDR3 in DNA: TGCAGCGCTAAAACCTCTGGACAGGGGCCCTACGAGCAGTACTTC. Protein sequence: CSAKTSGQGPYEQYF.

The rearrangement joins TRBV9 to TRBJ1-3; unclear D gene. The CDR3 is made up of 15 amino acids. Looked up from germline, CDR1 is SGDLS and CDR2 is YYNGEE. The V gene lost 0 bases and the J gene lost 0 bases, with 7 bases spanning the gap. The CDR3: CASSVGPVSGNTIYF. For the CDR3, the DNA is TGTGCCAGCAGCGTAGGGCCAGTCTCTGGAAACACCATATATTTT.

V usage is TRBV9 and J usage is TRBJ2-5; 10 nucleotides align to TRBD2. V shed 4 bases and J 5 bases; nucleotides not matched to a gene: 8. CDR3 length: 15 amino acids. The germline V gene encodes CDR1 SGDLS and CDR2 YYNGEE. The chain's CDR3 is CASSPSGTSVETQYF. The CDR3 DNA sequence: TGTGCCAGCAGCCCTTCGGGGACTAGCGTGGAGACCCAGTACTTC.